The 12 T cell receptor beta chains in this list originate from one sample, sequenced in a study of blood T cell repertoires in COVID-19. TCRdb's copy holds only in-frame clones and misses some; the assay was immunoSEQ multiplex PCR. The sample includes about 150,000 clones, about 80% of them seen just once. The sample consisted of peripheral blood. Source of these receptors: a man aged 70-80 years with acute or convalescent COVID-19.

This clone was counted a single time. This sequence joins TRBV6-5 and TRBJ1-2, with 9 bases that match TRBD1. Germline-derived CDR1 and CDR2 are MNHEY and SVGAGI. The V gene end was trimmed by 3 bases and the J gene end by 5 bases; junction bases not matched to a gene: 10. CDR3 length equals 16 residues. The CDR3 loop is CASSYSSPGQGYGYTF. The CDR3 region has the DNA TGTGCCAGCAGTTATTCTTCTCCGGGACAGGGATATGGCTACACCTTC.

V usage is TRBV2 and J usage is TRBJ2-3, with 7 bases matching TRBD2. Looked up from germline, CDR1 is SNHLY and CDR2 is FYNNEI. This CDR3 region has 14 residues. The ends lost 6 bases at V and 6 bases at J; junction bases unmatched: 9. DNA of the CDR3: TGTGCCAGCAGCGAACCACTAGCGTGGGATACGCAGTATTTT. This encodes CASSEPLAWDTQYF.

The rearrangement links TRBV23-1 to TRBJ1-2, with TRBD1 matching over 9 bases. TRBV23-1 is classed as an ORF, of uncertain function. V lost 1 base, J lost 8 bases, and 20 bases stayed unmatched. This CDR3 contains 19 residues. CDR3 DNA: TGCGCCAGCAGTCAATGTGCAATACAGGGGGCTATCGCGAACGACGGCTACACCTTC. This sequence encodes CASSQCAIQGAIANDGYTF.

The CDR3 coding sequence is TGTGCCAGCAGCACCGGACTGGGACAAGAGACCCAGTACTTC. Amino acid sequence: CASSTGLGQETQYF. The chain couples TRBV7-2 to TRBJ2-5, with D possibly being TRBD2 (5 bases). V lost 5 bases and J lost 2, with 12 bases in between. The CDR3 is made up of 14 amino acids. Germline CDR1 and CDR2: SGHTA and FQGNSA.

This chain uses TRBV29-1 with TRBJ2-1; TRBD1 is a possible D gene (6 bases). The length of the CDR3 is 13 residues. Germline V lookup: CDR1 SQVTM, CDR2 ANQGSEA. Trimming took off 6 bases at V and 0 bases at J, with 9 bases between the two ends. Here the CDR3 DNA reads TGCAGCGTCACAGGGAGCTCCTACAATGAGCAGTTCTTC. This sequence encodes CSVTGSSYNEQFF.

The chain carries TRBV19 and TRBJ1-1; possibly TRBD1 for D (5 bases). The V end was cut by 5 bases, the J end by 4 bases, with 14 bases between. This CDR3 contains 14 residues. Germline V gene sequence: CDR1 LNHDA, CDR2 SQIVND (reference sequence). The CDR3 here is CASSGRDPGTEAFF. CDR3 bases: TGTGCCAGTAGTGGGAGGGACCCAGGCACTGAAGCTTTCTTT.

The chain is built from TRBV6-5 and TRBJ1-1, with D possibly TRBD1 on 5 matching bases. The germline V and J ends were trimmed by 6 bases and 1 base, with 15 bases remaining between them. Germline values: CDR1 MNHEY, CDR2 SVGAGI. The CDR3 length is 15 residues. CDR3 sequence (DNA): TGTGCCAGCAGCCGCCACCAAACAGGGAACACTGAAGCTTTCTTT. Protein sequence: CASSRHQTGNTEAFF.

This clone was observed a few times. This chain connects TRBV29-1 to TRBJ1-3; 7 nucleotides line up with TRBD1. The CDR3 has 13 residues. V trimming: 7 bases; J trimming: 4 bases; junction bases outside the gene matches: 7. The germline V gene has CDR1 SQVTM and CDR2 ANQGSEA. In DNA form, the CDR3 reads TGCAGCGCCGAGCTGGACAGGGGAAACACCATATATTTT. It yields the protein CSAELDRGNTIYF.

The CDR3 protein is CASSLVGTANNEQFF. CDR3 in DNA: TGCGCCAGCAGCTTGGTGGGGACAGCGAACAATGAGCAGTTCTTC. The chain joins TRBV5-1 to TRBJ2-1; 7 bases are shared with TRBD1. The CDR3 loop spans 15 amino acids. Germline CDR1 is SGHRS and CDR2 is YFSETQ. The V and J ends lost 0 bases and 5 bases, in that order; junction bases with no gene match: 5.

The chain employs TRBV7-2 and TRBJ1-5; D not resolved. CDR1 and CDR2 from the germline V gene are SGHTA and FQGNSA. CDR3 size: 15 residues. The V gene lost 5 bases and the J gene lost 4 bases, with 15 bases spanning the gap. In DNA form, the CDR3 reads TGTGCCAGCAGCCCCGGCCAGGCGGGTAATCAGCCCCAGCATTTT. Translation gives CASSPGQAGNQPQHF.

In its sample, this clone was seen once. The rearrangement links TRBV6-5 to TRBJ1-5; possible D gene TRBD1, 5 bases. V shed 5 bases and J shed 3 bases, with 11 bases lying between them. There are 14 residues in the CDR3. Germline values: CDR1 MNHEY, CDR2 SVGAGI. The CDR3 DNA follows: TGTGCCAGCAGTCGAGACAGATTCAATCAGCCCCAGCATTTT. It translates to CASSRDRFNQPQHF.

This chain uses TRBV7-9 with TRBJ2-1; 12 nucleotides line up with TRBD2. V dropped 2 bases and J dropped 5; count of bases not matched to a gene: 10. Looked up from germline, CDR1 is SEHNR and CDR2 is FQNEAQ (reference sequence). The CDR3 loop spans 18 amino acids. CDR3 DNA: TGTGCCAGCAGCTTACCTTACAGACTAGCGGGAGTTCACAATGAGCAGTTCTTC. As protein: CASSLPYRLAGVHNEQFF.